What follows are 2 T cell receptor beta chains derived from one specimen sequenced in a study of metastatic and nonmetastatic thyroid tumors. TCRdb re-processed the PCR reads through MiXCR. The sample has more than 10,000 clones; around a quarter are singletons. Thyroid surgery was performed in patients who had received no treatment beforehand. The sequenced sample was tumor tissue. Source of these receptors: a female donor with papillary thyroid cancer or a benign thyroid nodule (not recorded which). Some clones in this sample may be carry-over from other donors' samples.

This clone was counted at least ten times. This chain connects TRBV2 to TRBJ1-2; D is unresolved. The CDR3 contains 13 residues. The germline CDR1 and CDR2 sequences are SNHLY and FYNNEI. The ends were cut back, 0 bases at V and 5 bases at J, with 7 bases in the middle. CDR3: CASSEAREYGYTF. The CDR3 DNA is TGTGCCAGCAGTGAAGCGCGGGAATATGGCTACACCTTC.

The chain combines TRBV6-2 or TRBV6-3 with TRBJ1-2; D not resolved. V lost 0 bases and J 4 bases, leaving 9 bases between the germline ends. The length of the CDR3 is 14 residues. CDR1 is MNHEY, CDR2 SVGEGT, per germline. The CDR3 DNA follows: TGTGCCAGCAGTTACTCGTCAACTACCTATGGCTACACCTTC. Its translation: CASSYSSTTYGYTF.